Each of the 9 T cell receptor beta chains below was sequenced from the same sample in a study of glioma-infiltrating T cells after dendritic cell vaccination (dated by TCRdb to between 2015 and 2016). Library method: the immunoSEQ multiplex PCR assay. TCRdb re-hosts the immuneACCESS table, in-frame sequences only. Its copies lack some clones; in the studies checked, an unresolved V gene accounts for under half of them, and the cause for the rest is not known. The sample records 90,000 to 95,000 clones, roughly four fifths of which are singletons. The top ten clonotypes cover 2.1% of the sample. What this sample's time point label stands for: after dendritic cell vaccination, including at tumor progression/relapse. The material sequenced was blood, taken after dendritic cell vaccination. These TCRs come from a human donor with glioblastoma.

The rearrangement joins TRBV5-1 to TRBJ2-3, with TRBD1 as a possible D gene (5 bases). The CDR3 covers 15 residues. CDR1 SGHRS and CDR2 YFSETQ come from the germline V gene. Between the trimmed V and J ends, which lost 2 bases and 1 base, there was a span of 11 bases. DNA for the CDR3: TGCGCCAGCAGCTTTAGCTGGACACGCACAGATACGCAGTATTTT. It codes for CASSFSWTRTDTQYF.

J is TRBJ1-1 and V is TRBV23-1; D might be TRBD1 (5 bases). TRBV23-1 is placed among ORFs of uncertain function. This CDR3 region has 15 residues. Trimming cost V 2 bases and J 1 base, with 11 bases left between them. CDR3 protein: CASSQEVGENTEAFF. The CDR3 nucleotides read TGCGCCAGCAGTCAAGAGGTAGGGGAGAACACTGAAGCTTTCTTT.

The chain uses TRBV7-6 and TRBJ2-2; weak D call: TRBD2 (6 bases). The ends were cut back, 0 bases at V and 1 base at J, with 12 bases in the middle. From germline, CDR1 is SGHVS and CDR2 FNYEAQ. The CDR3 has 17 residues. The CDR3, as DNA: TGTGCCAGCAGCTTAGCCGGGCTAGCGAGGAACACCGGGGAGCTGTTTTTT. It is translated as CASSLAGLARNTGELFF.

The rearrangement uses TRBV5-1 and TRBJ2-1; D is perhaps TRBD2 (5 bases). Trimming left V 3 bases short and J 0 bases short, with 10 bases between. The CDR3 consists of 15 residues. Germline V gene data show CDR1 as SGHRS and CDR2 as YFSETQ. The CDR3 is CASSSSRSSYNEQFF. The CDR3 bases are TGCGCCAGCAGCTCTAGCCGTAGCTCCTACAATGAGCAGTTCTTC.

The CDR3 DNA reads TGCGCCAGCAGCCGGGGAGACCCTCCCTATGAGCAGTTCTTC. This codes for CASSRGDPPYEQFF. The V call is TRBV5-1, the J call TRBJ2-1; tentatively, D is TRBD2 (5 bases). V lost 4 bases and J 8 bases, leaving 16 bases between the germline ends. CDR1 and CDR2 (germline): SGHRS, YFSETQ. The CDR3 has 14 residues.

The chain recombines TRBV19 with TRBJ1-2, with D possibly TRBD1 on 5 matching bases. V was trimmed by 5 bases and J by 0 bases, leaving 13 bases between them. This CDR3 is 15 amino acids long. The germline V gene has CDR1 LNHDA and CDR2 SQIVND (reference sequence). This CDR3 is CASSLQMGPNYGYTF. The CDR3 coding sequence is TGTGCCAGTAGTCTTCAAATGGGGCCTAACTATGGCTACACCTTC.

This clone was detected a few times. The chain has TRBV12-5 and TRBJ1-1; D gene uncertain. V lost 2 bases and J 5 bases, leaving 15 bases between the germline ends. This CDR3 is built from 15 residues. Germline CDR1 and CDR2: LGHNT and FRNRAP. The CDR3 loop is CASGLRDWRATEAFF. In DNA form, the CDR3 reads TGTGCTAGTGGTTTGCGAGACTGGAGGGCGACTGAAGCTTTCTTT.

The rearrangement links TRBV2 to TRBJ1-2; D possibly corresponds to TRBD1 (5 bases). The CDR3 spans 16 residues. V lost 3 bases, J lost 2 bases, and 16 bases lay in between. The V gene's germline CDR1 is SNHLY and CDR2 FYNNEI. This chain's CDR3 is CASSEGGGLENYGYTF. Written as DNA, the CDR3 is TGTGCCAGCAGTGAGGGGGGTGGGCTTGAGAACTATGGCTACACCTTC.

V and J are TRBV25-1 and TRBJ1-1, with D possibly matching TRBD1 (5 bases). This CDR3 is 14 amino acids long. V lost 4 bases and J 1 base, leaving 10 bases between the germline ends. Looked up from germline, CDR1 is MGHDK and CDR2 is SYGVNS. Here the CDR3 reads CASSVDSQNTEAFF. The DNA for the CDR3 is TGTGCCAGCAGTGTAGACAGCCAGAACACTGAAGCTTTCTTT. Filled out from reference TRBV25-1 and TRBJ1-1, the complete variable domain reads EADIYQTPRYLVIGTGKKITLECSQTMGHDKMYWYQQDPGMELHLIHYSYGVNSTEKGDLSSESTVSRIRTEHFPLTLESARPSHTSQYLCASSVDSQNTEAFFGQGTRLTVV.